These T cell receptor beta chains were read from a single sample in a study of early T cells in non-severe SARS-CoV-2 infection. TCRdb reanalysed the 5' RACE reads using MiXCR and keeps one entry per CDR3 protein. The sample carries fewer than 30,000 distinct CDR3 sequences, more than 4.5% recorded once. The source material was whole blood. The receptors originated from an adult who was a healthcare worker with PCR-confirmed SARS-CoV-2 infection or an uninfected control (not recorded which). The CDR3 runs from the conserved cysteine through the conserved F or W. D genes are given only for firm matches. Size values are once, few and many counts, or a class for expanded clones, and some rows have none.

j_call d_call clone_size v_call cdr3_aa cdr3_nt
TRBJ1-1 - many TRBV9 CASSVGPQAAGEAFF TGTGCCAGCAGCGTAGGTCCCCAGGCGGCGGGTGAAGCTTTCTTT
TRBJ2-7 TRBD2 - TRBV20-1 CSAGAAGGSVDEQYF TGCAGTGCTGGGGCAGCGGGGGGGAGCGTAGACGAGCAGTACTTC
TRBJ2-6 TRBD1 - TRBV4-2 CASSQDGTGGAGANVLTF TGTGCCAGCAGCCAAGATGGGACAGGGGGCGCTGGGGCCAACGTCCTGACTTTC
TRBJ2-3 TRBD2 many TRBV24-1 CATSDATSGVGDTQYF TGTGCCACCAGTGACGCGACTAGCGGGGTAGGAGATACGCAGTATTTT
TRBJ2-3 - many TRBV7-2 CASSLGGATDTQYF TGTGCCAGCAGTCTTGGGGGGGCCACAGATACGCAGTATTTT
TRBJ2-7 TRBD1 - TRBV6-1 CASRLTGGTYEQYF TGTGCCAGCAGATTGACAGGGGGGACCTACGAGCAGTACTTC
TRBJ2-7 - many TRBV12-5 CASGLVIYEQYF TGTGCTAGTGGTTTGGTAATCTACGAGCAGTACTTC
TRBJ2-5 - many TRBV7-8 CASSLASGPLGETQYF TGTGCCAGCAGCTTAGCGAGCGGTCCCCTCGGAGAGACCCAGTACTTC
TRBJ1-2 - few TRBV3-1 CASSLEDGYTF TGTGCCAGCAGCCTGGAGGATGGCTACACCTTC
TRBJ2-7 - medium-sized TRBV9 CASSPGQGGYEQYF TGTGCCAGCAGCCCGGGGCAGGGCGGGTACGAGCAGTACTTC
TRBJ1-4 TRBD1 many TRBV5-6 CASSLGQGDIEKLFF TGTGCCAGCAGCCTAGGACAGGGGGATATCGAAAAACTGTTTTTT
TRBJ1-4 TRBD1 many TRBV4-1 CASSPGQTNEKLFF TGCGCCAGCAGTCCGGGACAGACTAATGAAAAACTGTTTTTT
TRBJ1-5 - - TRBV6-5 CASSGDSNQPQHF TGTGCCAGCTCAGGGGATAGCAATCAGCCCCAGCATTTT
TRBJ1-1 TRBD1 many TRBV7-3 CASSSFGTGGLAEAFF TGTGCCAGCAGCTCTTTTGGGACAGGGGGCTTGGCTGAAGCTTTCTTT
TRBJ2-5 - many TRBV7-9 CASSFGPPPETQYF TGTGCCAGCAGCTTCGGGCCGCCCCCCGAGACCCAGTACTTC
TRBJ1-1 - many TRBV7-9 CASSLTNSTEAFF TGTGCCAGCAGCTTAACTAACAGCACTGAAGCTTTCTTT
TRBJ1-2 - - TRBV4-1 CASSQDGVRDREGYTF TGCGCCAGCAGCCAAGACGGAGTCAGGGATCGAGAAGGCTACACCTTC
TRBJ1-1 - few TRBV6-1 CASRPPGWTEAFF TGTGCCAGCAGGCCTCCGGGTTGGACTGAAGCTTTCTTT
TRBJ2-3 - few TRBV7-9 CASLNSPDTQYF TGTGCCAGCCTGAACTCACCAGATACGCAGTATTTT
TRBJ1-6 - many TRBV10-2 CASSESGRPAYNSPLHF TGCGCCAGCAGTGAGTCTGGGCGCCCGGCCTATAATTCACCCCTCCACTTT
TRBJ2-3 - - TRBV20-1 CSALPGGLSTDTQYF TGCAGTGCTCTCCCCGGGGGGCTTAGCACAGATACGCAGTATTTT
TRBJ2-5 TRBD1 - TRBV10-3 CAISGQAQETQYF TGTGCCATCAGCGGACAGGCTCAAGAGACCCAGTACTTC
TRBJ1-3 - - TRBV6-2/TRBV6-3 CASRATGTSSGNTIYF TGTGCCAGCAGGGCCACCGGGACAAGCTCTGGAAACACCATATATTTT
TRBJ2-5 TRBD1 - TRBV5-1 CASSWGQPQETQYF TGCGCCAGCAGCTGGGGACAGCCCCAAGAGACCCAGTACTTC